A single TCR beta chain is shown here with its context. The antigen remains undetermined. This sample was included in a study of identical twins. Study conclusions and caveats: Models underestimated TCR alpha sharing (out-of-frame) in monozygotic twins. Twin pairs had excess sharing that was weaker in beta out-of-frame sequences.

The CDR3 is 12 amino acids. J lost 7 bases, V lost 7 bases, and 6 bases had no gene match. Template switching added a universal primer site; cDNA carried unique molecular identifiers. TCRdb recomputed calls from the 5' RACE reads with MiXCR, one row per CDR3 protein. The table records about 450,000 distinct CDR3 sequences, about a fifth of them present only once. V gene TRBV12-3 or TRBV12-4 combines with J gene TRBJ2-5; 7 bases match TRBD2. Sequencing used naive T cells sorted from blood. This clonotype was sampled from a man aged 50 to 60 in good health. CDR3 DNA: TGTGCCAGCACACTGGGGGGGGGGACCCAGTACTTC. Translating gives CASTLGGGTQYF.